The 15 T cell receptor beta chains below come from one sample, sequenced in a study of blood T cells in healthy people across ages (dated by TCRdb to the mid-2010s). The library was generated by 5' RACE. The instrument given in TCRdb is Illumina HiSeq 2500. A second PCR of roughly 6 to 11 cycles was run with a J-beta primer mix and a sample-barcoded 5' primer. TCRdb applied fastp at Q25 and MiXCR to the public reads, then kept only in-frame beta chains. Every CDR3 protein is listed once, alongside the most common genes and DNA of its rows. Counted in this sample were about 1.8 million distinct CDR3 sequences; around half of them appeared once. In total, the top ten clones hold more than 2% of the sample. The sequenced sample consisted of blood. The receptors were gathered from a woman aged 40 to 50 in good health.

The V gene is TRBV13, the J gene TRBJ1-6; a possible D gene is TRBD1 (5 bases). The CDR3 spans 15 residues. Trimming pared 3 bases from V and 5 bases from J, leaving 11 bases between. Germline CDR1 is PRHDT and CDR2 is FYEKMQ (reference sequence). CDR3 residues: CASSFRDLNNSPLHF. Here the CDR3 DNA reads TGTGCCAGCAGCTTTCGGGACTTAAATAATTCACCCCTCCACTTT.

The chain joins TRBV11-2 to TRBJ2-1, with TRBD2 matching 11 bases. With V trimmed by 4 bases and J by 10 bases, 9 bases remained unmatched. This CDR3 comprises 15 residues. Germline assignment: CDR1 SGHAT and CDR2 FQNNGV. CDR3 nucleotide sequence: TGTGCCAGCAGCTCCCGACTAGCGGGGTTCGCAGAGCAGTTCTTC. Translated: CASSSRLAGFAEQFF.

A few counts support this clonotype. This chain's CDR3 is CASSQEMGQQPQHF. As DNA, the CDR3 is TGTGCCAGCAGCCAAGAAATGGGACAACAGCCCCAGCATTTT. The chain links TRBV4-2 to TRBJ1-5; D perhaps matches TRBD1 (6 bases). Germline V gives CDR1 LGHNA, CDR2 YNFKEQ. CDR3 length: 14 residues. The V gene lost 0 bases and the J gene lost 7 bases, with 10 bases spanning the gap.

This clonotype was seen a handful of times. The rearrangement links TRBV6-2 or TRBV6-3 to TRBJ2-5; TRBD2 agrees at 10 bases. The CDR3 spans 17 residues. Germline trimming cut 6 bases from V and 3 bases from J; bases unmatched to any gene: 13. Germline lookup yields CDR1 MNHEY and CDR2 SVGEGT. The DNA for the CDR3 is TGTGCCAGCAGACAACTGCTTAGCGGGGGGACTAAAGAGACCCAGTACTTC. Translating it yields CASRQLLSGGTKETQYF.

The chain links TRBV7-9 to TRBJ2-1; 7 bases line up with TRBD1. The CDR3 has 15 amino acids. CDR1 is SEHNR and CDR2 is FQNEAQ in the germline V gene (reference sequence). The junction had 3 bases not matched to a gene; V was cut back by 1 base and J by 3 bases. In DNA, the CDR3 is TGTGCCAGCAGCTTAGTAACAGGGGACTACAATGAGCAGTTCTTC. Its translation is CASSLVTGDYNEQFF.

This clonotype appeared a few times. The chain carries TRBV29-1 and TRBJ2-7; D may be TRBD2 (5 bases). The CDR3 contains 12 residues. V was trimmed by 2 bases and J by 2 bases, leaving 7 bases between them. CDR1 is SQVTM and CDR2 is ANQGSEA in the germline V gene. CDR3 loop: CSVEYGTYEQYF. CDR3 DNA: TGCAGCGTTGAATACGGGACCTACGAGCAGTACTTC.

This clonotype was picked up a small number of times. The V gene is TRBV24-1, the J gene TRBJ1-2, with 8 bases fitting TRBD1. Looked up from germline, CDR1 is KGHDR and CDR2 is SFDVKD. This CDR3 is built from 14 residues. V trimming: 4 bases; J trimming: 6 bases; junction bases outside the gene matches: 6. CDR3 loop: CATSDPGQVHGYTF. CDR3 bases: TGTGCCACCAGTGACCCGGGACAGGTTCATGGCTACACCTTC.

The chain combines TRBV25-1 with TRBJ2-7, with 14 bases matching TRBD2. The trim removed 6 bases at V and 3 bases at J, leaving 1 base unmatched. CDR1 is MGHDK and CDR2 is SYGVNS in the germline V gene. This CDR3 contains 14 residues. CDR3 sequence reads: CASRGLAGVYEQYF. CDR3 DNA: TGTGCCAGCAGGGGACTAGCGGGGGTCTACGAGCAGTACTTC.

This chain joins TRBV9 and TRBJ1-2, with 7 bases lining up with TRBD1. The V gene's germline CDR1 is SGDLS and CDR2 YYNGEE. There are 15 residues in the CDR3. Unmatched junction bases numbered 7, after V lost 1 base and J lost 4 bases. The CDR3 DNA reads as TGTGCCAGCAGCGTACGGGACAGCCCTGCCTATGGCTACACCTTC. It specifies CASSVRDSPAYGYTF.

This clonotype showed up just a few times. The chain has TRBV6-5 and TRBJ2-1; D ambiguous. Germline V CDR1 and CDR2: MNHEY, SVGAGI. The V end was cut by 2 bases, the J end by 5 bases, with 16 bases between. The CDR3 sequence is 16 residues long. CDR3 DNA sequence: TGTGCCAGCAGTTACAGGCTCCCACCCCTTAACAATGAGCAGTTCTTC. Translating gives CASSYRLPPLNNEQFF.

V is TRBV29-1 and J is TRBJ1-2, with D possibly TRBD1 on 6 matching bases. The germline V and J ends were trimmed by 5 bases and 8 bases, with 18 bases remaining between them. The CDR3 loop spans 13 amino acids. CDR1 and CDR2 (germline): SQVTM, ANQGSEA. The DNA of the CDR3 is TGCAGCGTTATACCGCCGGGACACCGCGGCTACACCTTC. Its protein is CSVIPPGHRGYTF.

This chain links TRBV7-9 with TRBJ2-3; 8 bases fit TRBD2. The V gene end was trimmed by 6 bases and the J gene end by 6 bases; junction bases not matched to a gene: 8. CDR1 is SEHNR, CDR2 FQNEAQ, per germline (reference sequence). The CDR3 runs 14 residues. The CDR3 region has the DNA TGTGCCAGCAGGATGAGCGGGGGCGGGGATACGCAGTATTTT. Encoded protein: CASRMSGGGDTQYF.

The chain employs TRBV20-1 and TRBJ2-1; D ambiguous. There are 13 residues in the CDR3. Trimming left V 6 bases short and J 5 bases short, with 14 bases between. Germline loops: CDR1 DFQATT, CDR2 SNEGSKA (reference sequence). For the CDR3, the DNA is TGCAGTGCCAACCGCCCTAGGAACAATGAGCAGTTCTTC. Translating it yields CSANRPRNNEQFF.

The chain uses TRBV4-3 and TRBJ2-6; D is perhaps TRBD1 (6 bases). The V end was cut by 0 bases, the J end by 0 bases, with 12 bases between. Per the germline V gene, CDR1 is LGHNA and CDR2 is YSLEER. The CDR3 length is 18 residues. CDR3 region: CASSQEGTPHSGANVLTF. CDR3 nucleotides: TGCGCCAGCAGCCAAGAAGGGACACCTCACTCTGGGGCCAACGTCCTGACTTTC.

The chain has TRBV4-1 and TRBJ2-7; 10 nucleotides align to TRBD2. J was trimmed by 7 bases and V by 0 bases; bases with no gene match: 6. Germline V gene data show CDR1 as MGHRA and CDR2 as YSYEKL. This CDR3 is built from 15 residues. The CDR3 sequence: CASSQDSGGSWEQYF. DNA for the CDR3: TGCGCCAGCAGCCAAGATAGCGGGGGGAGCTGGGAGCAGTACTTC.